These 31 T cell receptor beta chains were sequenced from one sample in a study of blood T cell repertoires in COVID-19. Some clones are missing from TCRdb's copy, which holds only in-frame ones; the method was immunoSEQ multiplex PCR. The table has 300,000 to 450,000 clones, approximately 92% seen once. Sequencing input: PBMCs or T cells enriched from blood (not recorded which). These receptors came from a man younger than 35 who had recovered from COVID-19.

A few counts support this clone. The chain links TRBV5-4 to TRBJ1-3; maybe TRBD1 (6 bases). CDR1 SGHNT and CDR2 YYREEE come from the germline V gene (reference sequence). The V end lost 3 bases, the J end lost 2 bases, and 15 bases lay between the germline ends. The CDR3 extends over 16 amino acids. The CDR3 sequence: CASSSRGQTAGNTIYF. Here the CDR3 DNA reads TGTGCCAGCAGCTCGCGTGGACAGACCGCTGGAAACACCATATATTTT.

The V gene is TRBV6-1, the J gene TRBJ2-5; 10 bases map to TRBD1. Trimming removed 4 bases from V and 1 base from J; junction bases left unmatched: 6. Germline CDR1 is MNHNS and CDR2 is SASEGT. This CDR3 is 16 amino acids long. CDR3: CASSVLRTGGQETQYF. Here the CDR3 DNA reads TGTGCCAGCAGTGTTCTTCGGACAGGGGGCCAAGAGACCCAGTACTTC.

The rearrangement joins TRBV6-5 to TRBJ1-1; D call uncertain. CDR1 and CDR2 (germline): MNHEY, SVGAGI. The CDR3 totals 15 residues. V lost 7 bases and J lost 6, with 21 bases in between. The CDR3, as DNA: TGTGCCAGCAAACGAGCACCTCTGTTGGTGGCTGAAGCTTTCTTT. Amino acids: CASKRAPLLVAEAFF.

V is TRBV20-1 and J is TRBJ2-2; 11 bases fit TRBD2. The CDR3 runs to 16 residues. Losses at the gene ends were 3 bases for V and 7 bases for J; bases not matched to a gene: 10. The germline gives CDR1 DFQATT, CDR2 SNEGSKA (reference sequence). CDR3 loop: CSASPMTSGMLGELFF. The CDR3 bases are TGCAGTGCTAGTCCCATGACTAGCGGGATGCTCGGGGAGCTGTTTTTT.

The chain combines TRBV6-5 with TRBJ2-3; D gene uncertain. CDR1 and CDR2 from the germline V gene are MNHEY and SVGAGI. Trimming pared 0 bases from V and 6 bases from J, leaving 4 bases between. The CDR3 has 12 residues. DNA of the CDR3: TGTGCCAGCAGTTACTCCGGGGATACGCAGTATTTT. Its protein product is CASSYSGDTQYF.

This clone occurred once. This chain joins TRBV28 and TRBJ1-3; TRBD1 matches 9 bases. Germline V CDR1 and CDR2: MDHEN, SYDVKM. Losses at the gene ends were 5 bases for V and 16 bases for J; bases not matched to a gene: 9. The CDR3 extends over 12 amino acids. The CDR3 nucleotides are TGTGCCAGCAGTAGAGGGACAGGGCGTTTCTATTTT. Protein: CASSRGTGRFYF. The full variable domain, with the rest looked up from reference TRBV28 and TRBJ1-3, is DVKVTQSSRYLVKRTGEKVFLECVQDMDHENMFWYRQDPGLGLRLIYFSYDVKMKEKGDIPEGYSVSREKKERFSLILESASTNQTSMYLCASSRGTGRFYFGEGSWLTVV.

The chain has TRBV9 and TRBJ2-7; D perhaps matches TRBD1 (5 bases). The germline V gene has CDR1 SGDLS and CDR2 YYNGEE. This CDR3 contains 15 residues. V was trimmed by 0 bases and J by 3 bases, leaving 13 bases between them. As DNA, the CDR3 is TGTGCCAGCAGCGTAGATGACAGTCTAAGCTACGAGCAGTACTTC. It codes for CASSVDDSLSYEQYF. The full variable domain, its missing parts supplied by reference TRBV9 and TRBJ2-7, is DSGVTQTPKHLITATGQRVTLRCSPRSGDLSVYWYQQSLDQGLQFLIQYYNGEERAKGNILERFSAQQFPDLHSELNLSSLELGDSALYFCASSVDDSLSYEQYFGPGTRLTVT.

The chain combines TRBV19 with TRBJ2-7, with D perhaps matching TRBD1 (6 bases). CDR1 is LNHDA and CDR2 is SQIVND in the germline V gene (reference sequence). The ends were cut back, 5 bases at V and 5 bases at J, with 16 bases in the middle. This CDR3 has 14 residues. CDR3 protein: CASSPSGVVNEQYF. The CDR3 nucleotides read TGTGCCAGTAGTCCCTCAGGGGTCGTCAACGAGCAGTACTTC.

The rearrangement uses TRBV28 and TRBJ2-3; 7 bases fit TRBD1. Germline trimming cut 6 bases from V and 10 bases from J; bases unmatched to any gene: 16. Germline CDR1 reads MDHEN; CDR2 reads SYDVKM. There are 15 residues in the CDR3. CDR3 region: CASRLGQEVLGPQYF. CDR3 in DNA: TGTGCCAGCAGGTTAGGACAGGAGGTTCTAGGTCCGCAGTATTTT.

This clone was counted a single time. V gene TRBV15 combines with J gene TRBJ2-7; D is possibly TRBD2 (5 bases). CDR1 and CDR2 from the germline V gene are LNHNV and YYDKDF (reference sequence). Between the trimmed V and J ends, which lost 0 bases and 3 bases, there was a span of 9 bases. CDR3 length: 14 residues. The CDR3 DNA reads TGTGCCACCAGCAGAGAAACGGCGGGCTACGAGCAGTACTTC. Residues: CATSRETAGYEQYF.

In nucleotides, the CDR3 is TGTGCCAGCAGTTACCCACTAGCGAACACCGGGGAGCTGTTTTTT. Translated, it gives CASSYPLANTGELFF. The V and J genes are TRBV6-2 or TRBV6-3 and TRBJ2-2; D may be TRBD2 (5 bases). Germline V gene sequence: CDR1 MNHEY, CDR2 SVGEGT. With 2 bases removed from V and 0 bases from J, the gap between germline ends came to 7 bases. The CDR3 length is 15 residues.

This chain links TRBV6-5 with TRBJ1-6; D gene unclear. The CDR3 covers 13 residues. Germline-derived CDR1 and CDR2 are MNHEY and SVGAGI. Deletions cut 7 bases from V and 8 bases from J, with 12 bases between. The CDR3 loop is CASKEIRDSPLHF. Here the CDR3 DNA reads TGTGCCAGCAAGGAGATCCGGGATTCACCCCTCCACTTT.

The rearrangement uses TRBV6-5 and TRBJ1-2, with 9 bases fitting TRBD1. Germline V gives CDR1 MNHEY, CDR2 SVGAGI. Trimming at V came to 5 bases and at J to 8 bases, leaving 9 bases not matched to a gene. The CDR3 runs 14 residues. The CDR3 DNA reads TGTGCCAGCAGTCTGGGACAGGGAGGCTGGGGCTACACCTTC. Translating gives CASSLGQGGWGYTF.

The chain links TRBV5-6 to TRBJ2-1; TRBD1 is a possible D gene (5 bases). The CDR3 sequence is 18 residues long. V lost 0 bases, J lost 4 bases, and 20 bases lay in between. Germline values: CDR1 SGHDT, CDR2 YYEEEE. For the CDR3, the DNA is TGTGCCAGCAGCTTGGCCGACTCCACTCAGGGATGGTACAATGAGCAGTTCTTC. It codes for CASSLADSTQGWYNEQFF.

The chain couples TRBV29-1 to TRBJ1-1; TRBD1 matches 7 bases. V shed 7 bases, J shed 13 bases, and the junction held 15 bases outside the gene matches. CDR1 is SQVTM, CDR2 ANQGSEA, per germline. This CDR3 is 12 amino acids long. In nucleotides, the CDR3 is TGCAGCGCTCGAAGGACCGGGACAGAGGGTTTCTTT. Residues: CSARRTGTEGFF.

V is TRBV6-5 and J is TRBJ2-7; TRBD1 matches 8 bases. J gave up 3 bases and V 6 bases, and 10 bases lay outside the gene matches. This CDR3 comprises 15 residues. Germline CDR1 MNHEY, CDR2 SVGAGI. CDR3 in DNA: TGTGCCAGCAGGCTCACCGGGACAGGTCTCTACGAGCAGTACTTC. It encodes CASRLTGTGLYEQYF.

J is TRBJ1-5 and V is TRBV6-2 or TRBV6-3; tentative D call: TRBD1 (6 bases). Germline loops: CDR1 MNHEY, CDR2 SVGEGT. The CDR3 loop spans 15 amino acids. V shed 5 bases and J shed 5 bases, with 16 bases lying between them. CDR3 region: CASSLTGSRDQPQHF. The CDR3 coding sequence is TGTGCCAGCAGTCTTACAGGGTCCAGGGATCAGCCCCAGCATTTT.

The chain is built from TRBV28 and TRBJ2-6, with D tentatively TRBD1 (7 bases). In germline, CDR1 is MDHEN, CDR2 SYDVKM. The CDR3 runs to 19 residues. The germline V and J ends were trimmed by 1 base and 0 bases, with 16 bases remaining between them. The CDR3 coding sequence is TGTGCCAGCAGTTTATTCGGGAGACAGGGACTCTCTGGGGCCAACGTCCTGACTTTC. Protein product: CASSLFGRQGLSGANVLTF.

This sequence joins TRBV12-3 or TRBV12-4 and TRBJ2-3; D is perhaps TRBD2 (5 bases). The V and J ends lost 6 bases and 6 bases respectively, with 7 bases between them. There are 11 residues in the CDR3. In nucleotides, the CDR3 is TGTGCCAGCAGCCGGAGGGATACGCAGTATTTT. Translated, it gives CASSRRDTQYF.

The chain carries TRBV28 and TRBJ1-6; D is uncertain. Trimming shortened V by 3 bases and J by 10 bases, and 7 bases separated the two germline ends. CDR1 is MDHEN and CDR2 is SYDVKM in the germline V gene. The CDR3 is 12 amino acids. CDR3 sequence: CASSLRWSPLHF. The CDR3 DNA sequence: TGTGCCAGCAGTTTGCGATGGTCACCCCTCCACTTT.

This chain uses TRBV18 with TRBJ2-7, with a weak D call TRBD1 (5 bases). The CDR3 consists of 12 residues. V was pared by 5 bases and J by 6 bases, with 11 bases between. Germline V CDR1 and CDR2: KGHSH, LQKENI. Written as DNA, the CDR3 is TGTGCCAGCTCAAAACAGGATCGCGAGCAGTACTTC. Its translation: CASSKQDREQYF.

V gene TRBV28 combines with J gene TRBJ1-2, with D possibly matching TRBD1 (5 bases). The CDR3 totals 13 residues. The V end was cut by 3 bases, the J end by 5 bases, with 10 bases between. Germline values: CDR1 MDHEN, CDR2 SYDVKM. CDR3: CASSFPRGYGYTF. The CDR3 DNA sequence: TGTGCCAGCAGTTTTCCCCGGGGGTATGGCTACACCTTC.

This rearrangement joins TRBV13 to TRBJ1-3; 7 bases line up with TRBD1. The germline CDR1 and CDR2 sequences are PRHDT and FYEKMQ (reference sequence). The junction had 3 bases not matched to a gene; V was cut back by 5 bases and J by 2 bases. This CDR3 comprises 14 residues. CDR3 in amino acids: CASSQGGPGNTIYF. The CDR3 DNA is TGTGCCAGCAGCCAAGGGGGCCCTGGAAACACCATATATTTT.

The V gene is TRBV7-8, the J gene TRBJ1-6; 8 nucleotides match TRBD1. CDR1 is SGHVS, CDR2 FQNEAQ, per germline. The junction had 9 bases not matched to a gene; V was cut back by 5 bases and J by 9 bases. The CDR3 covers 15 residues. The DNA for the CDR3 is TGTGCCAGCAGCCTCGCAGACAGGGGCACTTCACCCCTCCACTTT. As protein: CASSLADRGTSPLHF.

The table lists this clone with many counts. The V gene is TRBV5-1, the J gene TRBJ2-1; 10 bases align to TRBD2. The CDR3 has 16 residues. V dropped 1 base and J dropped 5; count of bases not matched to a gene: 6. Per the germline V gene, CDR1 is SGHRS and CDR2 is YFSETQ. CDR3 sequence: CASSLSLAGANNEQFF. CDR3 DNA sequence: TGCGCCAGCAGCTTGAGTCTAGCGGGGGCCAACAATGAGCAGTTCTTC.

For the CDR3, the DNA is TGTGCCAGTAGTATTGGTGGGACCGGGACAGAAGCTTTCTTT. This gives the protein CASSIGGTGTEAFF. The rearrangement joins TRBV19 to TRBJ1-1, with a tentative D call TRBD1 (6 bases). CDR3 length equals 14 residues. V lost 3 bases to trimming and J lost 8 bases, with 16 bases between them. Germline CDR1 LNHDA, CDR2 SQIVND (reference sequence). The variable domain in full, completed from reference TRBV19 and TRBJ1-1, reads DGGITQSPKYLFRKEGQNVTLSCEQNLNHDAMYWYRQDPGQGLRLIYYSQIVNDFQKGDIAEGYSVSREKKESFPLTVTSAQKNPTAFYLCASSIGGTGTEAFFGQGTRLTVV.

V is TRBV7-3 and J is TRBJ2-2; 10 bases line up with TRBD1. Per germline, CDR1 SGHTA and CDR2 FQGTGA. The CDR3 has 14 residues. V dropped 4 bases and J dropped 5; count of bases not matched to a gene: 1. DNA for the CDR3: TGTGCCAGCAGCTCGGGACAGGGGACCGGGGAGCTGTTTTTT. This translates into CASSSGQGTGELFF.

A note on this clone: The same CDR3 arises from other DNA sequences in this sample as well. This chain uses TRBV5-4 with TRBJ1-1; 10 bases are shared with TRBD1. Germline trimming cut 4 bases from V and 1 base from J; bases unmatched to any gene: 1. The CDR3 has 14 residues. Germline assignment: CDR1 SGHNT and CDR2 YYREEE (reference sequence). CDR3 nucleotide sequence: TGTGCCAGCAGCAGGGACAGGGGGAACACTGAAGCTTTCTTT. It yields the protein CASSRDRGNTEAFF.

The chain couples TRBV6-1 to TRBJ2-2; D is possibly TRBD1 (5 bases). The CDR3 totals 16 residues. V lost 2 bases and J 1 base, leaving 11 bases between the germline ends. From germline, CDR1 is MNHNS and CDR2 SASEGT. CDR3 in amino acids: CASSERGRKNTGELFF. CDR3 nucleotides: TGTGCCAGCAGTGAAAGGGGTCGGAAGAACACCGGGGAGCTGTTTTTT.

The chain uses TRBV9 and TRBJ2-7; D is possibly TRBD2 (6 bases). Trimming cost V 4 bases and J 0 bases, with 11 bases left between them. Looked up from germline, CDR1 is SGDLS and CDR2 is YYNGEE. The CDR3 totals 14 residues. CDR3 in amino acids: CASSISTSSYEQYF. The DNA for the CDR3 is TGTGCCAGCAGCATATCGACTAGCTCCTACGAGCAGTACTTC.

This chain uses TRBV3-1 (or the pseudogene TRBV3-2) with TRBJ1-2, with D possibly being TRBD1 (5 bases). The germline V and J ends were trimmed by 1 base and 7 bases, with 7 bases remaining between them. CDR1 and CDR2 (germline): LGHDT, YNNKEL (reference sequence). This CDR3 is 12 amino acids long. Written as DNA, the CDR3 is TGTGCCAGCAGCCAAGGTACAGGTGGCTACACCTTC. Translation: CASSQGTGGYTF.